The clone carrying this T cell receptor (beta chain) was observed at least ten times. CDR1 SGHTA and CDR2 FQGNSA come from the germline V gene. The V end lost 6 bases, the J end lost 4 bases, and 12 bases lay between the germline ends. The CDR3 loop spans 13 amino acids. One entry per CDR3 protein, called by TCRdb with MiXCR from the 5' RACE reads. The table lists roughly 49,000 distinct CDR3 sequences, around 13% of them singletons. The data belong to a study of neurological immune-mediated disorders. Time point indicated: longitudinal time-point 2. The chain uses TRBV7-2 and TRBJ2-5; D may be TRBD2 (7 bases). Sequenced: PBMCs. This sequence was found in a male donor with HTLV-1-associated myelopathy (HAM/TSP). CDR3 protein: CASRGGALETQYF. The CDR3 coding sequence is TGTGCCAGCAGAGGGGGGGCCCTAGAGACCCAGTACTTC.